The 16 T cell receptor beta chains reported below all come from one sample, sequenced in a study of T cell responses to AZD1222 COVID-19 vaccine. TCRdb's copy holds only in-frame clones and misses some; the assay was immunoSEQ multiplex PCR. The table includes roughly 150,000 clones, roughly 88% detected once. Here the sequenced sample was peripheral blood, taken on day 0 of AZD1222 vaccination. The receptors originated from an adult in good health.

The CDR3 nucleotides read TGTGCTAGCGGCGGACAGGGCGCCCCAGCTAACTATGGCTACACCTTC. It is translated as CASGGQGAPANYGYTF. V is TRBV7-7 and J is TRBJ1-2; 8 bases line up with TRBD1. CDR1 is SSHAT, CDR2 FNYEAQ, per germline (reference sequence). The CDR3 spans 16 residues.

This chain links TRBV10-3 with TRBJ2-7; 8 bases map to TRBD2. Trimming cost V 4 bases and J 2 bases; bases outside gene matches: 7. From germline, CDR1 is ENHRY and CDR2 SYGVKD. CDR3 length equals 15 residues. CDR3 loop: CAISAPQAGAYEQYF. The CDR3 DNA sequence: TGTGCCATCAGTGCCCCCCAAGCGGGAGCCTACGAGCAGTACTTC.

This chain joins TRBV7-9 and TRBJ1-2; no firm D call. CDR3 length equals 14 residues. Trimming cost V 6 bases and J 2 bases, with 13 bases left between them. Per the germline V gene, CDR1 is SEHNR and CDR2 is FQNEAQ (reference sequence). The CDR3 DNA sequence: TGTGCCAGCAGGCACCCGGACGGGAACTATGGCTACACCTTC. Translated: CASRHPDGNYGYTF.

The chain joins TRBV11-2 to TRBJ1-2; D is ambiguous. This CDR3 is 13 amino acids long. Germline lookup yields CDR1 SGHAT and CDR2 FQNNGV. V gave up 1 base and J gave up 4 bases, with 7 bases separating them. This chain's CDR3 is CASSLGWGYGYTF. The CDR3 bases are TGTGCCAGCAGCTTAGGTTGGGGCTATGGCTACACCTTC. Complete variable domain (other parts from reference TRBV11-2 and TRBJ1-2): EAGVAQSPRYKIIEKRQSVAFWCNPISGHATLYWYQQILGQGPKLLIQFQNNGVVDDSQLPKDRFSAERLKGVDSTLKIQPAKLEDSAVYLCASSLGWGYGYTFGSGTRLTVV.

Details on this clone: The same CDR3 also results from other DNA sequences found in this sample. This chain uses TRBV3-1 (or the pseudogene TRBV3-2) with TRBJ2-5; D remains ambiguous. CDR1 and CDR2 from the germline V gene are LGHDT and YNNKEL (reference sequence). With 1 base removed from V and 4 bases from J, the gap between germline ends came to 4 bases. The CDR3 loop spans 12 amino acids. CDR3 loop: CASSQGGETQYF. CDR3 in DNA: TGTGCCAGCAGCCAAGGGGGAGAGACCCAGTACTTC.

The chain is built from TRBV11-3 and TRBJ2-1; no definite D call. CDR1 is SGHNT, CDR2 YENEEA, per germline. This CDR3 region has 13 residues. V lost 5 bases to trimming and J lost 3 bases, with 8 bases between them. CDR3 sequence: CASSPPGYNEQFF. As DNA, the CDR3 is TGTGCCAGCAGCCCCCCCGGCTACAATGAGCAGTTCTTC.

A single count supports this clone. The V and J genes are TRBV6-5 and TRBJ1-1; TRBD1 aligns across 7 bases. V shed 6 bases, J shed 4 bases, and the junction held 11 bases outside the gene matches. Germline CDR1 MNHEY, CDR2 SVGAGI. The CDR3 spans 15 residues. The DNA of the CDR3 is TGTGCCAGCAGGACGGGACAGCTTTTAGGCACTGAAGCTTTCTTT. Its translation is CASRTGQLLGTEAFF.

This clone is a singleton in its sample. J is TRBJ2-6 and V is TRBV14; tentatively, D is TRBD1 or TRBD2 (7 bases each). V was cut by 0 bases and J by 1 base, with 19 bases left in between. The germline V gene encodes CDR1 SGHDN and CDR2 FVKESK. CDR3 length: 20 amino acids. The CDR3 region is CASSQEGQAGAPSGANVLTF. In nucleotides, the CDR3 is TGTGCCAGCAGCCAAGAAGGACAGGCGGGGGCCCCATCTGGGGCCAACGTCCTGACTTTC.

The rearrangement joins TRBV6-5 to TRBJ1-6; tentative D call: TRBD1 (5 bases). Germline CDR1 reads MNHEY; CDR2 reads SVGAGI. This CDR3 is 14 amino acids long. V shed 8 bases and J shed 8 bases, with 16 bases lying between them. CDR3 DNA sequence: TGTGCCAGCGCCGACAGAGTAAAAGATTCACCCCTCCACTTT. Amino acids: CASADRVKDSPLHF.

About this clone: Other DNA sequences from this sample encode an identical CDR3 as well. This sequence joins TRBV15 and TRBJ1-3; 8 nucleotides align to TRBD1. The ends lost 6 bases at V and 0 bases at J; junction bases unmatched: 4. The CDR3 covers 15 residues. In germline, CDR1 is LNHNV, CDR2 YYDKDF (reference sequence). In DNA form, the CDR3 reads TGTGCCACCAGTGGACAGGGATTCTCTGGAAACACCATATATTTT. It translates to CATSGQGFSGNTIYF. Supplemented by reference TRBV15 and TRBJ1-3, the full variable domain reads DAMVIQNPRYQVTQFGKPVTLSCSQTLNHNVMYWYQQKSSQAPKLLFHYYDKDFNNEADTPDNFQSRRPNTSFCFLDIRSPGLGDTAMYLCATSGQGFSGNTIYFGEGSWLTVV.

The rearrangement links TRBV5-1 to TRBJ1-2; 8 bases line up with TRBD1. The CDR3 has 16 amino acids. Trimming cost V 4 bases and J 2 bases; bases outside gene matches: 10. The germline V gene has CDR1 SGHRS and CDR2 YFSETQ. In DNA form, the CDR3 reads TGCGCCAGCAGCCTAGGACAGGGTCCTATGAACTATGGCTACACCTTC. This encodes CASSLGQGPMNYGYTF.

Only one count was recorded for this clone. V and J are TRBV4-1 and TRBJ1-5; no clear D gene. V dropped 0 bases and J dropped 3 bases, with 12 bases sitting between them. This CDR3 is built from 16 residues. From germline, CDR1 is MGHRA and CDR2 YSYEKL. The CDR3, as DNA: TGCGCCAGCAGCCAAGATCTTATCAACTACAATCAGCCCCAGCATTTT. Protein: CASSQDLINYNQPQHF.

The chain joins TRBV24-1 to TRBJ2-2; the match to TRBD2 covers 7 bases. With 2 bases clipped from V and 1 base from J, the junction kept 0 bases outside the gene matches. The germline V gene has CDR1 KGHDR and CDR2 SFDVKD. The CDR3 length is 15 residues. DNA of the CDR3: TGTGCCACCAGTGATTCTAGCGGGAACACCGGGGAGCTGTTTTTT. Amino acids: CATSDSSGNTGELFF.

CDR3 sequence reads: CASSHQPSGTDNYGYTF. The CDR3 nucleotides are TGTGCCAGCAGCCACCAACCCTCCGGGACTGACAACTATGGCTACACCTTC. This chain links TRBV4-2 with TRBJ1-2; possibly TRBD1 for D (5 bases). This CDR3 is 17 amino acids long. Trimming stripped 3 bases from V and 2 bases from J, with 19 bases between. Germline V CDR1 and CDR2: LGHNA, YNFKEQ.

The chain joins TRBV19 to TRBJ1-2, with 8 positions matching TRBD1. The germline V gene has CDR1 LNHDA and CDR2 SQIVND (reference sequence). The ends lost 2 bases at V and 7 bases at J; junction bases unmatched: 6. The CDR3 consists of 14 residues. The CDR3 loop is CASSIKGTGGGYTF. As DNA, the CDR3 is TGTGCCAGTAGTATAAAGGGGACAGGAGGTGGCTACACCTTC. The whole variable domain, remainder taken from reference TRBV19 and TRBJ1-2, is DGGITQSPKYLFRKEGQNVTLSCEQNLNHDAMYWYRQDPGQGLRLIYYSQIVNDFQKGDIAEGYSVSREKKESFPLTVTSAQKNPTAFYLCASSIKGTGGGYTFGSGTRLTVV.

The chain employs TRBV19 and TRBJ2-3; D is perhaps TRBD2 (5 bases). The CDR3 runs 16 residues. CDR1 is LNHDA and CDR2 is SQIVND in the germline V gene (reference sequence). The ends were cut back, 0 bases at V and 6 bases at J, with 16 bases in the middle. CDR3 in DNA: TGTGCCAGTAGTATAGATCTTGAGGGAATGGGCGATACGCAGTATTTT. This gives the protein CASSIDLEGMGDTQYF.